The rows below give T cell receptor beta chains drawn from one sample of a study of T cell responses to AZD1222 COVID-19 vaccine. Assay: immunoSEQ multiplex PCR; the TCRdb copy retains only in-frame clones and omits some. There are some 150,000 clones in the sample; roughly 85% occur only once, and under 8% lies in the top ten. Here the sequenced sample was peripheral blood, taken 28 days after the second dose of the MenACWY control vaccine. The receptors come from an adult who received the MenACWY meningococcal vaccine as a control. CDR3s include the opening cysteine and the closing phenylalanine or tryptophan. The D gene is left open where the match is weak. Clone sizes are given selectively: once, few, many, or a class where the clone is expanded.

TRBJ1-5,NA,NA,TRBV15,TGTGCCACCAGCAGAGGACAGAACAATCAGCCCCAGCATTTT,CATSRGQNNQPQHF
TRBJ1-2,NA,many,TRBV18,TGTGCCAGCTCACCAGCCAGGGAGGACTATGGCTACACCTTC,CASSPAREDYGYTF
TRBJ2-1,TRBD2,NA,TRBV15,TGTGCCACCAGAGGACTAGCGGGAGTGGGTAATGAGCAGTTCTTC,CATRGLAGVGNEQFF
TRBJ1-6,NA,NA,TRBV27,TGTGCCAGCAGTCCTAGGGACGGAGGAAGCCCCCTCCACTTT,CASSPRDGGSPLHF
TRBJ1-1,NA,NA,TRBV9,TGTGCCAGCAGCTCCCTCCCGGGAGGCACTGAAGCTTTCTTT,CASSSLPGGTEAFF
TRBJ1-1,NA,NA,TRBV10-3,TGTGCCATCAGTGAGAAGGAGGGGATAAACACTGAAGCTTTCTTT,CAISEKEGINTEAFF
TRBJ1-5,NA,NA,TRBV2,TGTGCCACCTCTGGAGGCTGGGGGAACCAGCCCCAGCATTTT,CATSGGWGNQPQHF
TRBJ2-1,TRBD2,NA,TRBV9,TGTGCCAGCAGCGTAGGGGGGGGGACCTCCTACAATGAGCAGTTCTTC,CASSVGGGTSYNEQFF
TRBJ2-5,NA,NA,TRBV7-9,TGTGCCAGCAGCATGCCCGCAGAGACCCAGTACTTC,CASSMPAETQYF
TRBJ1-5,TRBD1,NA,TRBV10-1,TGCGCCACCGCCGAAGACAGGGGGCCCCATCAGCCCCAGCATTTT,CATAEDRGPHQPQHF
TRBJ1-5,NA,few,TRBV7-2,TGTGCCAGCAGCTTAGTCAGGGGCCAATTTCAGCCCCAGCATTTT,CASSLVRGQFQPQHF
TRBJ2-1,TRBD1,NA,TRBV7-2,TGTGCCAGCAGCGTGCTCGGGACAGGGACCGGGTATGAGCAGTTCTTC,CASSVLGTGTGYEQFF
TRBJ2-2,TRBD1,NA,TRBV5-1,TGCGCCAGCAGCTGGTATGGGACAGGGAGTATCGGGGAGCTGTTTTTT,CASSWYGTGSIGELFF
TRBJ1-2,NA,NA,TRBV19,TGTGCCAGTCGGGCGCTCGAGCCACCTCCTAACTATGGCTACACCTTC,CASRALEPPPNYGYTF
TRBJ1-6,NA,few,TRBV5-1,TGCGCCAGCAGCTCTTCGTCAGGGCTGAATTCACCCCTCCACTTT,CASSSSSGLNSPLHF
TRBJ1-1,TRBD1,NA,TRBV5-6,TGTGCCAGCAGCGGACGACAGGGGCGAGATCACACTGAAGCTTTCTTT,CASSGRQGRDHTEAFF
TRBJ1-1,NA,NA,TRBV19,TGTGCCAGTAGTATAGGAGGGGCAGGCGGGACTGAAGCTTTCTTT,CASSIGGAGGTEAFF
TRBJ1-1,NA,NA,TRBV5-1,TGCGCCAGCAGCCCACAGGGAATTGGGACTGAAGCTTTCTTT,CASSPQGIGTEAFF
TRBJ1-1,NA,few,TRBV21-1,TGTGCCAGCAGCAACGACAGGGATGAGAACACTGAAGCTTTCTTT,CASSNDRDENTEAFF
TRBJ2-7,NA,NA,TRBV12-5,TGTGCTAGTGGCCCTGCGGGACCCTACGAGCAGTACTTC,CASGPAGPYEQYF
TRBJ2-5,TRBD2,NA,TRBV6-1,TGTGCCAGCAGTGAAGCGGGGGGAGGGTACCATCAAGAGACCCAGTACTTC,CASSEAGGGYHQETQYF
TRBJ2-2,NA,NA,TRBV13,TGTGCCAGCAGCTTAAGGCTTGGGGAGCTGTTTTTT,CASSLRLGELFF
TRBJ1-3,NA,NA,TRBV7-2,TGTGCCAGCAGCCCATGGCAGAAAAGCTCTGGAAACACCATATATTTT,CASSPWQKSSGNTIYF
TRBJ1-3,NA,NA,TRBV7-9,TGTGCCAGCAGCTTATCCAGGGGAATCAGCTCTGGAAACACCATATATTTT,CASSLSRGISSGNTIYF
TRBJ2-7,NA,NA,TRBV5-4,TGTGCCAGCAGCCGTTGGGGAGGGGGGGCGAGCTCCTACGAGCAGTACTTC,CASSRWGGGASSYEQYF
TRBJ2-7,TRBD1,NA,TRBV27,TGTGCCAGCAGTCGTTACAGGGGCGAGCAGTACTTC,CASSRYRGEQYF
TRBJ2-6,NA,NA,TRBV18,TGTGCCAGCTCACCAAGCTCTGGGGCCAACGTCCTGACTTTC,CASSPSSGANVLTF
TRBJ1-1,NA,NA,TRBV11-2,TGTGCCAGCATCCCGGGTCGAAGGAGGACTGAAGCTTTCTTT,CASIPGRRRTEAFF
TRBJ2-2,NA,NA,TRBV7-2,TGTGCCAGCAGTCTATGGAGGGGAGGCACCGGGGAGCTGTTTTTT,CASSLWRGGTGELFF
TRBJ1-1,TRBD1,NA,TRBV28,TGTGCCAGCACTCGGGACAGGGGAACTGAAGCTTTCTTT,CASTRDRGTEAFF
TRBJ1-5,NA,NA,TRBV6-5,TGTGCCAGCAGCCGAGTAGACGTTAGTCAGCCCCAGCATTTT,CASSRVDVSQPQHF
TRBJ1-5,TRBD1,once,TRBV19,TGTGCCAGTAGTGATACAGGGGGCGGCAATCAGCCCCAGCATTTT,CASSDTGGGNQPQHF
TRBJ2-3,NA,NA,TRBV6-5,TGTGCCACCCGGGAGCCGGGCACAGATACGCAGTATTTT,CATREPGTDTQYF
TRBJ1-1,NA,NA,TRBV5-1,TGCGCCAGCAGCTTACAGGGCGAGGGCACTGAAGCTTTCTTT,CASSLQGEGTEAFF
TRBJ1-1,TRBD1,NA,TRBV5-6,TGTGCCAGCAGCTTGGAACAGGGGACGATGAACACTGAAGCTTTCTTT,CASSLEQGTMNTEAFF
TRBJ2-3,TRBD2,NA,TRBV6-5,TGTGCCAGCAGTTCTAGCGGGGGGTTCACAGATACGCAGTATTTT,CASSSSGGFTDTQYF
TRBJ1-1,NA,NA,TRBV10-3,TGTGCCATCGGGACACCCAACACTGAAGCTTTCTTT,CAIGTPNTEAFF
TRBJ1-2,NA,NA,TRBV10-3,TGTGCCATCAGTGAGTCAGAGGGAACCTATGGCTACACCTTC,CAISESEGTYGYTF
TRBJ2-3,TRBD2,NA,TRBV2,TGTGCCATCTCGGGACTAAGCACAGATACGCAGTATTTT,CAISGLSTDTQYF
TRBJ2-1,NA,NA,TRBV20-1,TGCAGTGCTTCCCTAGATACTGAGCAGTTCTTC,CSASLDTEQFF
TRBJ1-1,NA,NA,TRBV12-5,TGTGCTAGTGGTTTGGAAGGACAGCCGAACACTGAAGCTTTCTTT,CASGLEGQPNTEAFF
TRBJ2-2,TRBD1,NA,TRBV10-1,TGCGCCAGCAGTGAGTCGACAGGGTCAAACACCGGGGAGCTGTTTTTT,CASSESTGSNTGELFF
TRBJ1-4,TRBD1,few,TRBV5-6,TGTGCCAGCAGCTTCGGGACAGGGGATGAAAAACTGTTTTTT,CASSFGTGDEKLFF
TRBJ2-1,NA,NA,TRBV24-1,TGTGCCACCAGTATTCGAAGGGACAACTACAATGAGCAGTTCTTC,CATSIRRDNYNEQFF
TRBJ1-5,NA,NA,TRBV19,TGTGCCAGTAGTCCCCCGGGGACCGGCGGGAGCAATCAGCCCCAGCATTTT,CASSPPGTGGSNQPQHF
TRBJ1-5,NA,few,TRBV21-1,TGTGCCAGCAGCAAAGGACAGGGAAATCAGCCCCAGCATTTT,CASSKGQGNQPQHF
TRBJ1-4,TRBD1,once,TRBV20-1,TGCAGTGCTAGTAACCGACAGGGTTCTGAAAAACTGTTTTTT,CSASNRQGSEKLFF
TRBJ1-5,NA,NA,TRBV28,TGTGCCAGCAGTTTATACCCAGGGTTGCCCAATCAGCCCCAGCATTTT,CASSLYPGLPNQPQHF
TRBJ2-7,NA,NA,TRBV7-9,TGTGCCAGCAGCCAGGCCCTTGGGGGTGCCTACGAGCAGTACTTC,CASSQALGGAYEQYF
TRBJ1-1,NA,once,TRBV7-2,TGTGCCAGCAGCTTAGAACCGGAAAAAGCTTTCTTT,CASSLEPEKAFF